What follows are 3 T cell receptor beta chains derived from one specimen sequenced in a study of blood T cell repertoires in COVID-19. Sequenced by immunoSEQ multiplex PCR; TCRdb stores in-frame clones only, minus some. Of some 270,000 clones in the sample, roughly nine tenths were seen once. The specimen sequenced was PBMCs or T cells enriched from blood (not recorded which). Receptor source: a woman aged 60-75 years who had recovered from COVID-19.

This chain connects TRBV7-9 to TRBJ2-1; D is perhaps TRBD2 (5 bases). The V end lost 7 bases, the J end lost 0 bases, and 7 bases lay between the germline ends. CDR3 length: 13 residues. In germline, CDR1 is SEHNR, CDR2 FQNEAQ (reference sequence). This CDR3 reads CASNRGSYNEQFF. The CDR3 DNA sequence: TGTGCCAGCAACCGGGGCTCCTACAATGAGCAGTTCTTC. Looking up the rest from reference TRBV7-9 and TRBJ2-1 gives the full variable domain: DTGVSQNPRHKITKRGQNVTFRCDPISEHNRLYWYRQTLGQGPEFLTYFQNEAQLEKSRLLSDRFSAERPKGSFSTLEIQRTEQGDSAMYLCASNRGSYNEQFFGPGTRLTVL.

The chain combines TRBV29-1 with TRBJ2-7; 11 nucleotides agree with TRBD2. After removal of 5 bases from V and 2 bases from J, the junction contained 8 bases not matched to a gene. CDR3 length: 15 residues. Germline CDR1 reads SQVTM; CDR2 reads ANQGSEA. CDR3 sequence reads: CSVRSSGRGTYEQYF. In nucleotides, the CDR3 is TGCAGCGTTAGAAGTAGCGGGAGGGGAACCTACGAGCAGTACTTC.

The rearrangement joins TRBV2 to TRBJ2-7; TRBD2 matches 7 bases. CDR3 length: 14 amino acids. With 4 bases clipped from V and 5 bases from J, the junction kept 8 bases outside the gene matches. Germline CDR1 is SNHLY and CDR2 is FYNNEI. The CDR3 DNA reads as TGTGCCAGCAGTGCCAGCGGGATTCTTCACGAGCAGTACTTC. Amino acids: CASSASGILHEQYF. The complete variable domain, with remaining parts taken from reference TRBV2 and TRBJ2-7, reads EPEVTQTPSHQVTQMGQEVILRCVPISNHLYFYWYRQILGQKVEFLVSFYNNEISEKSEIFDDQFSVERPDGSNFTLKIRSTKLEDSAMYFCASSASGILHEQYFGPGTRLTVT.